The clone carrying this T cell receptor (beta chain) was found a few times. The data stem from a study of T cells of healthy individuals. Each CDR3 protein is one row after TCRdb ran MiXCR on the 5' RACE reads. This repertoire shows roughly 87,000 distinct CDR3 sequences, under 20% found once; its top ten account for 6.2%. This TCR was sampled from a human donor in good health.

This chain's CDR3 is CASSQEDLHQETQYF. The CDR3 region has the DNA TGCGCCAGCAGCCAAGAAGACCTGCACCAAGAGACCCAGTACTTC. This chain connects TRBV4-3 to TRBJ2-5; D gene ambiguous. V was shortened by 0 bases and J by 0 bases, with 8 bases between the two germline ends. CDR3 length equals 15 residues. Per germline, CDR1 LGHNA and CDR2 YSLEER.